This passage covers 24 T cell receptor beta chains from one sample sequenced in a study of T-cell reconstitution after alpha-beta-depleted transplantation in children. Unique molecular identifiers were incorporated into the prepared TCRbeta library. TCRdb independently ran MiXCR on the PCR reads; one entry per CDR3 protein. This sample has around 78,000 distinct CDR3 sequences, with about 6.7% found just once. The input for sequencing was PBMCs from the stem cell graft donor, taken from the stem cell graft. These receptors were obtained from a human donor who donated a stem cell graft to a child with acute lymphoblastic leukemia.

This clonotype has ten or more counts. V and J are TRBV20-1 and TRBJ2-7, with TRBD1 matching 8 bases. This CDR3 spans 13 amino acids. The trim removed 4 bases at V and 3 bases at J, leaving 5 bases unmatched. In germline, CDR1 is DFQATT, CDR2 SNEGSKA (reference sequence). The CDR3 sequence is CSANPGQGYEQYF. The DNA for the CDR3 is TGCAGTGCTAACCCCGGACAGGGCTACGAGCAGTACTTC.

This clonotype was picked up many times. The chain uses TRBV12-3 or TRBV12-4 and TRBJ2-7; 7 bases are shared with TRBD1. The CDR3 length is 13 residues. Trimming cost V 5 bases and J 2 bases; bases outside gene matches: 3. CDR3: CASSPDRAYEQYF. CDR3 nucleotides: TGTGCCAGCAGTCCCGACAGGGCCTACGAGCAGTACTTC.

J is TRBJ1-1 and V is TRBV18, with D unclear. Trimming pared 5 bases from V and 0 bases from J, leaving 4 bases between. The CDR3 loop spans 12 amino acids. Germline V CDR1 and CDR2: KGHSH, LQKENI. CDR3 amino acids: CASSRMNTEAFF. The DNA of the CDR3 is TGTGCCAGCTCAAGAATGAACACTGAAGCTTTCTTT.

This clonotype was picked up a small number of times. The chain joins TRBV20-1 to TRBJ1-6; a weak D match, TRBD1 (6 bases). Germline CDR1 and CDR2: DFQATT and SNEGSKA (reference sequence). The V gene lost 6 bases and the J gene lost 0 bases, with 15 bases spanning the gap. This CDR3 comprises 16 residues. The DNA for the CDR3 is TGCAGTGCGTACCCCCAGGGGTACTCCTATAATTCACCCCTCCACTTT. Translation gives CSAYPQGYSYNSPLHF.

The chain couples TRBV6-4 to TRBJ2-1; 9 bases map to TRBD2. CDR3 size: 15 residues. Germline V gene sequence: CDR1 MRHNA, CDR2 SNTAGT. V lost 6 bases and J lost 7; bases outside the gene matches: 10. As DNA, the CDR3 is TGTGCCAGCAGCTTGACTAGCGGTGGGGCAAATGAGCAGTTCTTC. This codes for CASSLTSGGANEQFF.

The sample holds many counts of this clonotype. The chain has TRBV10-3 and TRBJ2-3, with 9 bases aligning to TRBD2. Germline CDR1 ENHRY, CDR2 SYGVKD. The CDR3 consists of 16 residues. Germline trimming cut 2 bases from V and 2 bases from J; bases unmatched to any gene: 5. DNA of the CDR3: TGTGCCATCAGTGAGCGGCGGGGGGGAATCACAGATACGCAGTATTTT. Protein sequence: CAISERRGGITDTQYF.

This rearrangement joins TRBV29-1 to TRBJ2-5; D not certain. CDR1 SQVTM and CDR2 ANQGSEA come from the germline V gene. V was cut by 2 bases and J by 2 bases, with 6 bases left in between. The CDR3 is 12 residues long. DNA for the CDR3: TGCAGCGTTGAACAGCATCAAGAGACCCAGTACTTC. Translated, it gives CSVEQHQETQYF.

This clonotype was recorded many times. The chain carries TRBV20-1 and TRBJ2-3; possible D gene TRBD1, 6 bases. This CDR3 comprises 12 residues. V lost 5 bases and J lost 3, with 9 bases in between. Germline assignment: CDR1 DFQATT and CDR2 SNEGSKA (reference sequence). The CDR3, as DNA: TGCAGTGCTGGGGGCGGAACAGATACGCAGTATTTT. Its translation is CSAGGGTDTQYF.

This clonotype has at least ten counts. The chain uses TRBV3-1 and TRBJ2-1, with D possibly being TRBD1 (6 bases). Between the trimmed V and J ends, which lost 1 base and 9 bases, there was a span of 13 bases. CDR1 and CDR2 (germline): LGHDT, YNNKEL (reference sequence). CDR3 size: 14 residues. The CDR3: CASSQGTGWAEQFF. The DNA of the CDR3 is TGTGCCAGCAGCCAAGGTACAGGGTGGGCTGAGCAGTTCTTC.

This clonotype was detected a few times. The chain joins TRBV6-1 to TRBJ2-1; D is possibly TRBD2 (5 bases). The V and J ends lost 3 bases and 4 bases respectively, with 13 bases between them. Germline CDR1 reads MNHNS; CDR2 reads SASEGT. The CDR3 loop spans 15 amino acids. The CDR3 DNA reads TGTGCCAGCAGTGAGCCGGGGAACGGGTACAATGAGCAGTTCTTC. Amino acid sequence: CASSEPGNGYNEQFF.

This rearrangement joins TRBV7-8 to TRBJ1-1, with D hard to call. Germline V lookup: CDR1 SGHVS, CDR2 FQNEAQ. Trimming removed 1 base from V and 11 bases from J, with 14 bases in between. This CDR3 spans 13 amino acids. CDR3: CASSLVAGGNAFF. The CDR3 bases are TGTGCCAGCAGCTTAGTAGCGGGAGGGAACGCTTTCTTT.

This clonotype was counted at least ten times. The V call is TRBV27, the J call TRBJ2-7; 10 bases fit TRBD2. Germline lookup yields CDR1 MNHEY and CDR2 SMNVEV (reference sequence). V trimming: 6 bases; J trimming: 2 bases; junction bases outside the gene matches: 4. The CDR3 consists of 14 residues. Here the CDR3 reads CASSRTSGTYEQYF. For the CDR3, the DNA is TGTGCCAGCAGCCGAACTAGCGGGACCTACGAGCAGTACTTC.

This clonotype was picked up many times. The CDR3 DNA reads as TGTGCCAGCAGCCAACCATCCGGGGAGCTGTTTTTT. As protein: CASSQPSGELFF. The rearrangement uses TRBV4-2 and TRBJ2-2; unclear D gene. Germline V gene data show CDR1 as LGHNA and CDR2 as YNFKEQ. This CDR3 contains 12 residues. Trimming removed 2 bases from V and 6 bases from J, with 4 bases in between.

There are many counts of this clonotype. The genes are TRBV5-4 and TRBJ1-1; TRBD1 agrees at 9 bases. The CDR3 has 16 amino acids. Trimming removed 1 base from V and 1 base from J; junction bases left unmatched: 5. Germline V gene sequence: CDR1 SGHNT, CDR2 YYREEE (reference sequence). CDR3 nucleotides: TGTGCCAGCAGCTTGTCCCGGGACAGGGCGAACACTGAAGCTTTCTTT. It specifies CASSLSRDRANTEAFF. The full variable domain, rest sourced from reference TRBV5-4 and TRBJ1-1, is ETGVTQSPTHLIKTRGQQVTLRCSSQSGHNTVSWYQQALGQGPQFIFQYYREEENGRGNFPPRFSGLQFPNYSSELNVNALELDDSALYLCASSLSRDRANTEAFFGQGTRLTVV.

Only a few counts were recorded for this clonotype. This chain links TRBV11-3 with TRBJ1-4; 8 bases map to TRBD1. The CDR3 contains 15 residues. CDR1 and CDR2 from the germline V gene are SGHNT and YENEEA. After removal of 1 base from V and 2 bases from J, the junction contained 0 bases not matched to a gene. This CDR3 reads CASSLGQGTNEKLFF. DNA for the CDR3: TGTGCCAGCAGCTTAGGACAGGGGACTAATGAAAAACTGTTTTTT.

The rearrangement links TRBV18 to TRBJ2-3, with D possibly being TRBD1 (5 bases). Germline V CDR1 and CDR2: KGHSH, LQKENI. Between the trimmed V and J ends, which lost 2 bases and 3 bases, there was a span of 12 bases. CDR3 length: 15 residues. The CDR3 DNA sequence: TGTGCCAGCTCACCAACAGTCCGGACAACAGATACGCAGTATTTT. As protein: CASSPTVRTTDTQYF.

The chain joins TRBV15 to TRBJ2-3; D ambiguous. V dropped 8 bases and J dropped 0 bases, with 18 bases sitting between them. The CDR3 contains 16 residues. CDR1 LNHNV and CDR2 YYDKDF come from the germline V gene (reference sequence). The CDR3 sequence is CATRPVTELSTDTQYF. The CDR3 DNA reads TGTGCCACCCGGCCGGTTACAGAGCTTAGCACAGATACGCAGTATTTT.

This clonotype was detected many times. This sequence joins TRBV29-1 and TRBJ2-1; 8 bases are a match to TRBD2. The CDR3 contains 20 residues. V was pared by 0 bases and J by 0 bases, with 16 bases of the junction left unmatched. Germline CDR1 and CDR2: SQVTM and ANQGSEA. The CDR3 spells CSVEDFSLGLVPSSYNEQFF. Here the CDR3 DNA reads TGCAGCGTTGAAGATTTTTCTTTGGGACTAGTACCCAGCTCCTACAATGAGCAGTTCTTC.

This clonotype was seen more than once but under ten times. The J gene is TRBJ2-2, the V gene TRBV4-2, with TRBD1 identical over 7 bases. Trimming removed 4 bases from V and 1 base from J; junction bases left unmatched: 3. The CDR3 totals 15 residues. Germline V gene data show CDR1 as LGHNA and CDR2 as YNFKEQ. The CDR3 bases are TGTGCCAGCAGCCCTCGACAGGGGAACACCGGGGAGCTGTTTTTT. Translated, it gives CASSPRQGNTGELFF.

There are a few counts of this clonotype. The chain combines TRBV7-6 with TRBJ2-5, with TRBD1 as a possible D gene (5 bases). The CDR3 sequence is 15 residues long. V lost 1 base to trimming and J lost 2 bases, with 11 bases between them. Germline values: CDR1 SGHVS, CDR2 FNYEAQ. CDR3 DNA sequence: TGTGCCAGCAGCTTAGGGCAGGGCCTACAAGAGACCCAGTACTTC. Its protein product is CASSLGQGLQETQYF.

At least ten counts were recorded for this clonotype. The chain carries TRBV15 and TRBJ1-5; D is perhaps TRBD1 (6 bases). Germline V lookup: CDR1 LNHNV, CDR2 YYDKDF (reference sequence). CDR3 length: 14 amino acids. V was shortened by 1 base and J by 2 bases, with 6 bases between the two germline ends. Here the CDR3 reads CATSRGQGNQPQHF. DNA of the CDR3: TGTGCCACCAGCAGAGGACAGGGCAATCAGCCCCAGCATTTT.

This clonotype appeared a few times. This chain connects TRBV7-8 to TRBJ2-2, with a possible D match to TRBD2 (7 bases). Trimming shortened V by 2 bases and J by 6 bases, and 10 bases separated the two germline ends. The CDR3 length is 14 residues. CDR1 is SGHVS, CDR2 FQNEAQ, per germline. CDR3 protein: CASSLWEGAGELFF. Here the CDR3 DNA reads TGTGCCAGCAGCTTATGGGAGGGGGCCGGGGAGCTGTTTTTT.

The J gene is TRBJ1-2, the V gene TRBV11-1, with 7 bases that match TRBD1. CDR1 SGHAT and CDR2 FQDESV come from the germline V gene (reference sequence). CDR3 length equals 12 residues. The V gene end was trimmed by 5 bases and the J gene end by 8 bases; junction bases not matched to a gene: 5. CDR3 coding DNA: TGTGCCAGCAGCCATGACAGGGACGGCTACACCTTC. Residues: CASSHDRDGYTF. The full variable domain, its missing parts supplied by reference TRBV11-1 and TRBJ1-2, is EAEVAQSPRYKITEKSQAVAFWCDPISGHATLYWYRQILGQGPELLVQFQDESVVDDSQLPKDRFSAERLKGVDSTLKIQPAELGDSAMYLCASSHDRDGYTFGSGTRLTVV.

This clonotype was counted at least ten times. The V call is TRBV27, the J call TRBJ2-1; D unclear. CDR1 is MNHEY, CDR2 SMNVEV, per germline (reference sequence). The length of the CDR3 is 16 residues. The V and J ends lost 2 bases and 4 bases respectively, with 15 bases between them. CDR3 residues: CASSLARVSPYNEQFF. The CDR3 DNA sequence: TGTGCCAGCAGTTTAGCCCGGGTCTCTCCTTACAATGAGCAGTTCTTC.